The clone carrying this T cell receptor beta chain has more than one count but fewer than ten. Antigen: not known. Each CDR3 protein gets one entry after TCRdb re-called the 5' RACE reads with MiXCR. The sample holds under 300,000 distinct CDR3 sequences; 5.5% to 7.5% are singletons and the top ten take just over 14%. These data come from a study of identical twins. Whole-study findings and limits: Within cord blood, abundant beta clonotypes carried fewer insertions, but memory repertoires showed no such trend. Out-of-frame alpha sequences shared by twins showed excess low generation probability.

CDR1 SEHNR and CDR2 FQNEAQ come from the germline V gene (reference sequence). After removal of 7 bases from V and 2 bases from J, the junction contained 10 bases not matched to a gene. This CDR3 spans 15 amino acids. The sample was also linked to a second study, of T cells expressing NK-cell markers. That source reports: Beta-chain profiling covered CD3+CD56+NKG2C+, CD3+CD56+NKG2C- and CD3+CD56-NKG2C+ sorted subsets. Topping the CD3+CD56-NKG2C+ fraction as well were these clonotypes, in a handful of donors.

The sequence came from a woman aged 18-29 years in good health. The chain couples TRBV7-9 to TRBJ2-5, with 7 bases that match TRBD2. Specimen: CD8+ T cells sorted from blood. This chain's CDR3 is CASTGPGGLQETQYF. CDR3 bases: TGTGCCAGCACCGGGCCGGGGGGATTACAAGAGACCCAGTACTTC.